This T cell receptor beta chain appears in the sequencing data of a study of shared clonotypes between healthy human individuals. Study outcomes and limitations: Though the depth was large, rarefaction showed that sorted-subset sequencing was incomplete. A reduction in generation probabilities was seen for non-shared clonotypes relative to those shared by all four donors. Across subsets, estimated richness was generally greater for naive than for memory populations.

Measured with immunoSEQ multiplex PCR; TCRdb has only the in-frame clones, and not every one. The sample includes over a million clones, roughly 96% of them seen just once. The V gene's germline CDR1 is KGHSH and CDR2 LQKENI. This CDR3 is built from 16 residues. Trimming left V 1 base short and J 1 base short, with 13 bases between. About this clone itself: Its cognate antigen is unknown.

The sequence was collected from a man aged 30-40 years in good health. Sequencing used naive CD4+ T cells sorted from blood. Subset indicated: CD45RA+ positively selected. V gene TRBV18 combines with J gene TRBJ2-5; D unresolved. Written as DNA, the CDR3 is TGTGCCAGCTCACCACAGGCGATAGGGTCCCAAGAGACCCAGTACTTC. It translates to CASSPQAIGSQETQYF. The full variable domain, completed using reference TRBV18 and TRBJ2-5, is NAGVMQNPRHLVRRRGQEARLRCSPMKGHSHVYWYRQLPEEGLKFMVYLQKENIIDESGMPKERFSAEFPKEGPSILRIQQVVRGDSAAYFCASSPQAIGSQETQYFGPGTRLLVL.